The clone carrying this TCR beta chain was recorded many times. The antigen is unknown. The germline gives CDR1 LGHDT, CDR2 YNNKEL (reference sequence). The CDR3 is 15 residues long. V lost 1 base and J lost 7; bases outside the gene matches: 4. This record comes from a study of identical twins. Study-level findings and limits: Twins' surplus sharing was weaker for beta out-of-frame sequences. The study based its conclusions on cross-sectional statistical analysis and did not follow the same donors.

TCRdb fed the 5' RACE reads into MiXCR, producing one record per CDR3 protein. Of about 280,000 distinct CDR3 sequences listed, approximately 8% are singletons. The sample was also linked to a second study, of yellow fever vaccine responses in identical twins.

The receptor's source is a woman aged 18-29 years in good health. The chain employs TRBV3-1 and TRBJ1-1; 12 nucleotides match TRBD1. The source material was memory (CD45RO+) T cells sorted from blood. The CDR3 spells CASSQGDRGLGEAFF. CDR3 DNA: TGTGCCAGCAGCCAAGGGGACAGGGGGCTTGGTGAAGCTTTCTTT. Using reference TRBV3-1 and TRBJ1-1 for the parts outside the CDR3, the full variable domain is DTAVSQTPKYLVTQMGNDKSIKCEQNLGHDTMYWYKQDSKKFLKIMFSYNNKELIINETVPNRFSPKSPDKAHLNLHINSLELGDSAVYFCASSQGDRGLGEAFFGQGTRLTVV.